Shown below are 9 T cell receptor beta chains from a single sample sequenced in a study of T cells in Graves' hyperthyroidism and ophthalmopathy (dated by TCRdb to between 2017 and 2020). Receptor libraries were prepared by multiplex PCR. These reads were obtained on an Illumina HiSeq 2000. TCR beta CDR3 regions were amplified from RNA transcripts. For the first round of RT-PCR on the TCR CDR3, the HTBI primer set was used together with the Qiagen OneStep RT-PCR kit. TCRdb reprocessed the public reads (quality trimming at Q25 with fastp, clone calling with MiXCR) and kept in-frame beta chains. Every distinct CDR3 protein forms one entry, paired with its most common genes and DNA. Within this sample are about 480,000 distinct CDR3 sequences, with about 22% of them counted one time only. Jointly, the top ten make up roughly 49% of the sample. The sample taken for sequencing was blood. The receptors were sampled from a woman in her 70s with Graves' ophthalmopathy.

This clonotype was seen only a few times. The V gene is TRBV12-3 or TRBV12-4, the J gene TRBJ2-3; TRBD2 aligns across 15 bases. The ends lost 8 bases at V and 8 bases at J; junction bases unmatched: 8. This CDR3 has 15 residues. As DNA, the CDR3 is TGTGCCAGCTCATGGGGACTAGCGGGAGGAGTTACGCAGTATTTT. Its protein is CASSWGLAGGVTQYF.

The rearrangement links TRBV30 to TRBJ1-2; D is undetermined. The germline V and J ends were trimmed by 5 bases and 7 bases, with 11 bases remaining between them. The CDR3 totals 11 residues. CDR1 GTSNPN and CDR2 SVGIG come from the germline V gene (reference sequence). CDR3 in DNA: TGTGCCTGGCGGATGTACGGTGGCTACACCTTC. It specifies CAWRMYGGYTF.

This clonotype was picked up a small number of times. This chain joins TRBV7-8 and TRBJ1-5; 9 bases align to TRBD1. The germline gives CDR1 SGHVS, CDR2 FQNEAQ. The junction had 3 bases not matched to a gene; V was cut back by 1 base and J by 5 bases. The CDR3 has 15 amino acids. The CDR3 region has the DNA TGTGCCAGCAGCTTAGACAGGGGGCAGGATCAGCCCCAGCATTTT. It yields the protein CASSLDRGQDQPQHF.

Many counts were recorded for this clonotype. This chain joins TRBV28 and TRBJ1-1; D possibly corresponds to TRBD1 (5 bases). The CDR3 is made up of 16 amino acids. Trimming shortened V by 3 bases and J by 4 bases, and 18 bases separated the two germline ends. The germline gives CDR1 MDHEN, CDR2 SYDVKM. The CDR3 coding sequence is TGTGCCAGCAGTTTCTATCTAAACCAGGGTGGCACTGAAGCTTTCTTT. This translates into CASSFYLNQGGTEAFF. The entire variable domain, with the rest obtained from reference TRBV28 and TRBJ1-1, is as follows: DVKVTQSSRYLVKRTGEKVFLECVQDMDHENMFWYRQDPGLGLRLIYFSYDVKMKEKGDIPEGYSVSREKKERFSLILESASTNQTSMYLCASSFYLNQGGTEAFFGQGTRLTVV.

This clonotype occurred a few times. The chain uses TRBV3-1 and TRBJ1-2, with D hard to call. This CDR3 comprises 14 residues. The V end was cut by 1 base, the J end by 4 bases, with 10 bases between. Per the germline V gene, CDR1 is LGHDT and CDR2 is YNNKEL (reference sequence). The CDR3 reads CASSQVVVPYGYTF. As DNA, the CDR3 is TGTGCCAGCAGCCAAGTGGTCGTCCCCTATGGCTACACCTTC.

This clonotype appeared a few times. V and J are TRBV7-8 and TRBJ1-3; D uncertain. This CDR3 is built from 15 residues. The V end lost 5 bases, the J end lost 0 bases, and 11 bases lay between the germline ends. Germline V CDR1 and CDR2: SGHVS, FQNEAQ. For the CDR3, the DNA is TGTGCCAGCAGCCGTGACACAGTCTCTGGAAACACCATATATTTT. Encoded protein: CASSRDTVSGNTIYF.

This clonotype was seen a handful of times. This sequence joins TRBV10-3 and TRBJ1-5; TRBD1 might be the D (5 bases). Between the trimmed V and J ends, which lost 3 bases and 8 bases, there was a span of 8 bases. Germline V lookup: CDR1 ENHRY, CDR2 SYGVKD. The CDR3 runs 12 residues. DNA of the CDR3: TGTGCCATCAGTGACAGGGAAAAGCCCCAGCATTTT. It specifies CAISDREKPQHF.

This clonotype was counted between two and nine times. CDR3 residues: CSAPRTGRNEQFF. CDR3 DNA sequence: TGCAGTGCTCCGCGGACAGGGAGGAATGAGCAGTTCTTC. J is TRBJ2-1 and V is TRBV20-1; 8 nucleotides line up with TRBD1. V trimming: 5 bases; J trimming: 7 bases; junction bases outside the gene matches: 7. Germline V gene data show CDR1 as DFQATT and CDR2 as SNEGSKA (reference sequence). This CDR3 has 13 amino acids.

The chain couples TRBV6-1 to TRBJ1-5; tentatively, D is TRBD1 (5 bases). CDR3 size: 13 residues. The V gene lost 6 bases and the J gene lost 5 bases, with 11 bases spanning the gap. Per the germline V gene, CDR1 is MNHNS and CDR2 is SASEGT. Here the CDR3 DNA reads TGTGCCAGCAGCGGTATCAGGGATCAGCCCCAGCATTTT. Its protein is CASSGIRDQPQHF.